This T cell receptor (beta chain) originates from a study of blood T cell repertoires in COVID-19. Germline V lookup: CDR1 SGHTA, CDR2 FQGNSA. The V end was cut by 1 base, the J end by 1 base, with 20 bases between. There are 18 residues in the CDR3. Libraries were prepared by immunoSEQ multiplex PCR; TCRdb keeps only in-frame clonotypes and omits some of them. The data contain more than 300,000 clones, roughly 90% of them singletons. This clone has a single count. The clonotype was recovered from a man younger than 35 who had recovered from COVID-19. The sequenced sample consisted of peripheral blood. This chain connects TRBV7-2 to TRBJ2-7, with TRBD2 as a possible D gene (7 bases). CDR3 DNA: TGTGCCAGCAGCTTAGTTGGCAGGGGAGGGAGTAGGTCCTACGAGCAGTACTTC. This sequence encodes CASSLVGRGGSRSYEQYF.